Each of the 32 T cell receptor beta chains below was sequenced from the same sample in a study of blood T cells in healthy people across ages. It was with a sample-barcoded 5' primer and a J-beta primer mix that a second PCR of about 6 to 12 cycles was run. MiXCR was run by TCRdb on the 5' RACE reads, yielding one entry per CDR3 protein. There are 550,000 to 750,000 distinct CDR3 sequences in the sample; around a fifth occur only once, and more than 3% lies in the top ten. The specimen sequenced was blood. These TCRs come from a man in his 70s in good health.

This clonotype was seen more than once but under ten times. The chain couples TRBV14 to TRBJ2-1; D possibly matches TRBD1 or TRBD2 (5 bases each). The ends were cut back, 4 bases at V and 2 bases at J, with 12 bases in the middle. Germline CDR1 reads SGHDN; CDR2 reads FVKESK. The CDR3 totals 15 residues. The CDR3 DNA is TGTGCCAGCAGCCCTGTAGGGACGACCTACAATGAGCAGTTCTTC. Protein sequence: CASSPVGTTYNEQFF.

This clonotype has ten or more counts. CDR3 sequence reads: CASSPGTGRNNEQFF. The CDR3 coding sequence is TGCGCCAGCAGCCCGGGGACAGGGCGGAACAATGAGCAGTTCTTC. V gene TRBV5-1 combines with J gene TRBJ2-1; 9 positions agree with TRBD1. This CDR3 is built from 15 residues. CDR1 and CDR2 (germline): SGHRS, YFSETQ. Trimming took 4 bases from V and 5 from J; bases not matched to a gene: 7.

The rearrangement joins TRBV7-9 to TRBJ2-3, with 9 nucleotides matching TRBD1. Per the germline V gene, CDR1 is SEHNR and CDR2 is FQNEAQ (reference sequence). This CDR3 is 16 amino acids long. The V segment lost 4 bases and the J segment 4 bases; nucleotides outside the gene matches: 9. The CDR3: CASSYLPGQGPDTQYF. In DNA form, the CDR3 reads TGTGCCAGCAGCTACTTACCGGGACAGGGACCAGATACGCAGTATTTT.

This clonotype was seen a single time. The rearrangement links TRBV3-1 to TRBJ2-7; tentatively, D is TRBD2 (6 bases). Trimming left V 3 bases short and J 10 bases short, with 16 bases between. CDR1 and CDR2 from the germline V gene are LGHDT and YNNKEL (reference sequence). This CDR3 is 13 amino acids long. CDR3 in DNA: TGTGCCAGCAGCCACGTTTCGGCGGGAACACAGTACTTC. Translating it yields CASSHVSAGTQYF.

This clonotype came up a few times. A junction boundary mismatches the germline segment, possibly from a read error. The chain combines TRBV28 with TRBJ1-2; D uncertain. Germline V lookup: CDR1 MDHEN, CDR2 SYDVKM. The CDR3 sequence is 12 residues long. The CDR3 region has the DNA TGTGCCAGCAATCGGCTCCTCTATAGCTACACCTTC. It encodes CASNRLLYSYTF.

This clonotype has just a few counts. The chain combines TRBV7-9 with TRBJ2-3; TRBD2 agrees at 12 bases. J gave up 2 bases and V 5 bases, and 8 bases lay outside the gene matches. The V gene's germline CDR1 is SEHNR and CDR2 FQNEAQ (reference sequence). The CDR3 has 17 residues. The CDR3 loop is CASSPLLAGGLTDTQYF. The CDR3, as DNA: TGTGCCAGCAGCCCATTACTAGCGGGAGGCCTCACAGATACGCAGTATTTT.

This chain uses TRBV5-1 with TRBJ2-1; TRBD2 matches 10 bases. Germline V gene sequence: CDR1 SGHRS, CDR2 YFSETQ. J gave up 5 bases and V 2 bases, and 4 bases lay outside the gene matches. This CDR3 has 15 amino acids. The CDR3 is CASSFTSGNNNEQFF. CDR3 sequence (DNA): TGCGCCAGCAGCTTCACTAGCGGGAATAACAATGAGCAGTTCTTC.

This chain connects TRBV6-5 to TRBJ2-7; 9 bases align to TRBD2. V gave up 7 bases and J gave up 6 bases; unmatched junction bases: 10. The length of the CDR3 is 14 residues. The germline V gene encodes CDR1 MNHEY and CDR2 SVGAGI. The CDR3 DNA reads TGTGCCAGCATCGCACCGGGACTAGCTGGCGAGCAGTACTTC. Translating gives CASIAPGLAGEQYF.

This clonotype was recorded at least ten times. The chain recombines TRBV24-1 with TRBJ2-1, with 7 bases fitting TRBD1. The V segment lost 5 bases and the J segment 5 bases; nucleotides outside the gene matches: 8. The CDR3 is made up of 15 amino acids. The V gene's germline CDR1 is KGHDR and CDR2 SFDVKD. Here the CDR3 reads CATSAGTVYDNEQFF. CDR3 nucleotide sequence: TGTGCCACCAGTGCCGGGACAGTATACGACAATGAGCAGTTCTTC.

This clonotype has a handful of counts. The chain uses TRBV20-1 and TRBJ2-7; 13 nucleotides match TRBD2. Looked up from germline, CDR1 is DFQATT and CDR2 is SNEGSKA (reference sequence). J gave up 4 bases and V 6 bases, and 15 bases lay outside the gene matches. The CDR3 extends over 17 amino acids. CDR3 DNA: TGCAGTGCCCGACTAGCGGGAGGCTATCCATACCAATACGAGCAGTACTTC. It specifies CSARLAGGYPYQYEQYF.

V gene TRBV5-1 combines with J gene TRBJ2-5, with D tentatively TRBD1 (5 bases). The germline CDR1 and CDR2 sequences are SGHRS and YFSETQ. Trimming took off 0 bases at V and 4 bases at J, with 10 bases between the two ends. The CDR3 has 14 residues. Here the CDR3 reads CASSLGQPPETQYF. CDR3 coding DNA: TGCGCCAGCAGCTTGGGACAGCCTCCAGAGACCCAGTACTTC. The full variable domain, its missing parts supplied by reference TRBV5-1 and TRBJ2-5, is KAGVTQTPRYLIKTRGQQVTLSCSPISGHRSVSWYQQTPGQGLQFLFEYFSETQRNKGNFPGRFSGRQFSNSRSEMNVSTLELGDSALYLCASSLGQPPETQYFGPGTRLLVL.

This clonotype came up a few times. The CDR3 region is CSATLAQETQYF. DNA of the CDR3: TGCAGTGCAACTCTAGCTCAAGAGACCCAGTACTTC. The chain couples TRBV20-1 to TRBJ2-5; the D gene is possibly TRBD2 (5 bases). The V and J ends lost 6 bases and 2 bases respectively, with 10 bases between them. This CDR3 is built from 12 residues. Germline V lookup: CDR1 DFQATT, CDR2 SNEGSKA (reference sequence).

The chain joins TRBV5-6 to TRBJ2-4, with TRBD1 matching 9 bases. V lost 5 bases to trimming and J lost 7 bases; unmatched junction nucleotides: 4. The CDR3 is 13 residues long. CDR1 and CDR2 from the germline V gene are SGHDT and YYEEEE. As DNA, the CDR3 is TGTGCCAGCAGGTCTACAGGGGGCAACATTCAGTACTTC. Its translation is CASRSTGGNIQYF.

The chain has TRBV19 and TRBJ2-1; no clear D. This CDR3 is built from 15 residues. CDR1 and CDR2 from the germline V gene are LNHDA and SQIVND (reference sequence). V was trimmed by 6 bases and J by 7 bases, leaving 19 bases between them. The CDR3 DNA reads as TGTGCCAGTAGGAGGTGGGCCCCTAACGTGAATGAGCAGTTCTTC. Translation: CASRRWAPNVNEQFF.

This clonotype turned up a few times. The V call is TRBV5-1, the J call TRBJ2-3; 7 nucleotides agree with TRBD1. The CDR3 consists of 15 residues. Trimming at V came to 3 bases and at J to 0 bases, leaving 4 bases not matched to a gene. Germline values: CDR1 SGHRS, CDR2 YFSETQ. The CDR3 protein is CASSSGTDSTDTQYF. The DNA of the CDR3 is TGCGCCAGCAGCTCCGGGACAGATAGCACAGATACGCAGTATTTT.

The chain links TRBV11-2 to TRBJ2-5, with D tentatively TRBD1 or TRBD2 (6 bases each). The CDR3 runs to 14 residues. From germline, CDR1 is SGHAT and CDR2 FQNNGV. Deletions cut 0 bases from V and 7 bases from J, with 12 bases between. CDR3 sequence: CASSLEGGLWTQYF. CDR3 DNA sequence: TGTGCCAGCAGCTTAGAAGGGGGACTTTGGACCCAGTACTTC.

The J gene is TRBJ1-6, the V gene TRBV10-3; TRBD1 aligns across 7 bases. This CDR3 has 15 amino acids. The trim removed 2 bases at V and 7 bases at J, leaving 5 bases unmatched. Germline-derived CDR1 and CDR2 are ENHRY and SYGVKD. The CDR3 here is CAISEENRGNSPLHF. For the CDR3, the DNA is TGTGCCATCAGTGAGGAGAACAGGGGCAATTCACCCCTCCACTTT.

There are many counts of this clonotype. This chain links TRBV15 with TRBJ2-7; D call uncertain. The V and J ends lost 0 bases and 4 bases respectively, with 13 bases between them. CDR1 is LNHNV and CDR2 is YYDKDF in the germline V gene (reference sequence). This CDR3 spans 15 amino acids. The DNA for the CDR3 is TGTGCCACCAGCAGAGATATGAACAGTCTTTACGAGCAGTACTTC. Residues: CATSRDMNSLYEQYF.

This clonotype was counted between two and nine times. The chain is built from TRBV5-1 and TRBJ2-6; a possible D gene is TRBD1 (6 bases). The CDR3 is 16 amino acids. V lost 3 bases to trimming and J lost 2 bases, with 12 bases between them. Germline loops: CDR1 SGHRS, CDR2 YFSETQ. This chain's CDR3 is CASSSLTGTGANVLTF. The CDR3 nucleotides read TGCGCCAGCAGCTCCCTTACAGGGACTGGGGCCAACGTCCTGACTTTC.

J is TRBJ2-7 and V is TRBV14, with 11 bases identical to TRBD1. Germline V gene data show CDR1 as SGHDN and CDR2 as FVKESK. Trimming at V came to 2 bases and at J to 5 bases, leaving 8 bases not matched to a gene. The CDR3 consists of 16 residues. The CDR3 protein is CASSQRPGQGDNEQYF. In DNA, the CDR3 is TGTGCCAGCAGCCAAAGGCCGGGACAGGGGGACAACGAGCAGTACTTC. Using reference TRBV14 and TRBJ2-7 for the parts outside the CDR3, the full variable domain is EAGVTQFPSHSVIEKGQTVTLRCDPISGHDNLYWYRRVMGKEIKFLLHFVKESKQDESGMPNNRFLAERTGGTYSTLKVQPAELEDSGVYFCASSQRPGQGDNEQYFGPGTRLTVT.

This clonotype occurred many times. The chain is built from TRBV28 and TRBJ1-2; possible D gene TRBD1, 5 bases. Germline V gene lookup returns CDR1 MDHEN and CDR2 SYDVKM. The CDR3 loop spans 13 amino acids. The V end was cut by 8 bases, the J end by 2 bases, with 12 bases between. CDR3 bases: TGTGCCAGCGGAGGGGAAGGGAACTATGGCTACACCTTC. This gives the protein CASGGEGNYGYTF.

This clonotype was observed a few times. The chain uses TRBV7-9 and TRBJ2-5; D not resolved. The DNA end favors TRBJ2-1, so the J call may be wrong. The CDR3 spans 14 residues. Germline loops: CDR1 SEHNR, CDR2 FQNEAQ (reference sequence). In DNA, the CDR3 is TGTGCCAGCAGCTTACTCGGTCTTGCGTATGAGCAGTTCTTC. Protein: CASSLLGLAYEQFF.

Only a few counts were recorded for this clonotype. This chain joins TRBV29-1 and TRBJ2-7, with TRBD2 matching 11 bases. With V trimmed by 3 bases and J by 6 bases, 7 bases remained unmatched. This CDR3 contains 14 residues. The germline V gene has CDR1 SQVTM and CDR2 ANQGSEA. As DNA, the CDR3 is TGCAGCGTTGAGACTAGCGGGACACCCCGCGAGCAGTACTTC. Translated: CSVETSGTPREQYF.

This clonotype has more than one count but fewer than ten. The V gene is TRBV5-5, the J gene TRBJ2-5; TRBD1 matches at 9 bases. V dropped 5 bases and J dropped 2; count of bases not matched to a gene: 10. This CDR3 spans 16 amino acids. Germline CDR1 and CDR2: SGHKS and YYEKEE (reference sequence). The CDR3 nucleotides read TGTGCCAGCAGTCAGTATATTGGGACAGGGCAAGAGACCCAGTACTTC. Encoded protein: CASSQYIGTGQETQYF.

This clonotype showed up just a few times. This chain uses TRBV20-1 with TRBJ2-2; no definite D call. Trimming removed 3 bases at V and 2 bases at J, with 10 bases between. In germline, CDR1 is DFQATT, CDR2 SNEGSKA (reference sequence). This CDR3 comprises 14 residues. The CDR3 bases are TGCAGTGCTAGTAGTGCGGAAAACACCGGGGAGCTGTTTTTT. The encoded protein is CSASSAENTGELFF.

The rearrangement joins TRBV30 to TRBJ1-1; D is unclear. Trimming shortened V by 1 base and J by 7 bases, and 13 bases separated the two germline ends. Germline-derived CDR1 and CDR2 are GTSNPN and SVGIG (reference sequence). The CDR3 contains 13 residues. The CDR3 DNA reads as TGTGCCTGGAGTGCCCACGGGCTCGGTGAAGCTTTCTTT. Translated: CAWSAHGLGEAFF.

The V call is TRBV2, the J call TRBJ2-5; TRBD1 matches at 9 bases. The end of the DNA fits TRBJ2-7 better, so the J call may be wrong. Germline CDR1 SNHLY, CDR2 FYNNEI. This CDR3 comprises 14 residues. CDR3 amino acids: CASSEQGQGPEQYF. CDR3 nucleotide sequence: TGTGCCAGCAGTGAACAGGGACAGGGCCCCGAGCAGTACTTC.

This clonotype was seen a few times. The junction departs from the called germline gene at one end, perhaps through a read error. J is TRBJ2-3 and V is TRBV3-1, with 9 bases lining up with TRBD2. This CDR3 has 17 residues. CDR1 is LGHDT, CDR2 YNNKEL, per germline (reference sequence). The CDR3 spells CASSQEATSGPTDAQYF. The CDR3 DNA reads TGTGCCAGCAGCCAAGAGGCCACTAGCGGGCCCACAGATGCGCAGTATTTT.

V is TRBV28 and J is TRBJ1-2, with 8 nucleotides matching TRBD1. Germline CDR1 MDHEN, CDR2 SYDVKM. The CDR3 is 13 residues long. V lost 3 bases, J lost 8 bases, and 5 bases stayed unmatched. The CDR3 loop is CASSLQGALGYTF. CDR3 bases: TGTGCCAGCAGTTTGCAGGGGGCGCTGGGCTACACCTTC.

This clonotype was observed many times. This chain uses TRBV10-2 with TRBJ1-1, with D unresolved. In germline, CDR1 is WSHSY, CDR2 SAAADI. The CDR3 is 14 residues long. V was cut by 3 bases and J by 1 base, with 9 bases left in between. Written as DNA, the CDR3 is TGCGCCAGCAGTGAAGGTTGGGGGAACACTGAAGCTTTCTTT. Translation: CASSEGWGNTEAFF.

The V and J genes are TRBV25-1 and TRBJ2-5; tentative D call: TRBD2 (5 bases). The assigned J gene may be wrong: the sequence end matches TRBJ2-7 better. Germline V gene data show CDR1 as MGHDK and CDR2 as SYGVNS. The CDR3 is made up of 14 amino acids. As DNA, the CDR3 is TGTGCCAGCAGCATATACGGGAATTCCTACGAGCAGTACTTC. As protein: CASSIYGNSYEQYF.

The gene calls are TRBV2 and TRBJ2-5; D unresolved. The J call could be wrong; TRBJ2-7 is a better fit for the DNA end. Germline values: CDR1 SNHLY, CDR2 FYNNEI. This CDR3 comprises 12 residues. The CDR3 sequence: CASRPLSYEQYF. DNA of the CDR3: TGTGCCAGCCGGCCTTTGAGCTACGAGCAGTACTTC.